This entry describes one T cell receptor (beta chain). The sample belongs to a study of blood T cell repertoires in COVID-19. Study details: Samples taken during acute and convalescent COVID-19 were collected in the United States, Italy and Spain.

Methods used by the authors: For nucleated cells, counts were estimated from reference gene primer amplification. This table comes from immunoSEQ multiplex PCR, and its TCRdb copy is limited to in-frame clones, with some not included. That table furnishes V, J and clone size, whereas the DNA furnished D and trimming. The profile shows some 220,000 clones, 85% of them singletons. The V end lost 0 bases, the J end lost 8 bases, and 18 bases lay between the germline ends. The V gene's germline CDR1 is SGHTS and CDR2 YDEGEE. The CDR3 has 16 residues. The TCR comes from a man aged 45-65 years with COVID-19, enrolled during active disease. The chain employs TRBV5-8 and TRBJ1-5; possible D gene TRBD1, 6 bases. Input material: peripheral blood. The DNA for the CDR3 is TGTGCCAGCAGCTTGGGCGGACAGCCCTCAATCAAGCCCCAGCATTTT. Residues: CASSLGGQPSIKPQHF. The whole variable domain, filled in from reference TRBV5-8 and TRBJ1-5, reads EAGVTQSPTHLIKTRGQQATLRCSPISGHTSVYWYQQALGLGLQFLLWYDEGEERNRGNFPPRFSGRQFPNYSSELNVNALELEDSALYLCASSLGGQPSIKPQHFGDGTRLSIL.